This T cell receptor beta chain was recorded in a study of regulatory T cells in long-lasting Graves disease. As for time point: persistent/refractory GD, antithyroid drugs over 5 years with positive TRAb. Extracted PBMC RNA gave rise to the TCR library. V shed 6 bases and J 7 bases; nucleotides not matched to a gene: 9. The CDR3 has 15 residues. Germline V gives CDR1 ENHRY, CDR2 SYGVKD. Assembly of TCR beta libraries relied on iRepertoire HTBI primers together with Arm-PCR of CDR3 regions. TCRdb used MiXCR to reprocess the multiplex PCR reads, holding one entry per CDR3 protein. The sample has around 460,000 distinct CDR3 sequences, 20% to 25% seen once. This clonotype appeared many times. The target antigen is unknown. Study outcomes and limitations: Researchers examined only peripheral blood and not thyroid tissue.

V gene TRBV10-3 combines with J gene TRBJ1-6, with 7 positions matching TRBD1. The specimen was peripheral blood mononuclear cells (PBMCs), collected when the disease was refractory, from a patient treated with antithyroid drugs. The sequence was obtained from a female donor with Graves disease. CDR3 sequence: CAIRAVGGGNSPLHF. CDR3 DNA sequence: TGTGCCATCAGAGCCGTAGGGGGCGGCAATTCACCCCTCCACTTT.